Below, 19 T cell receptor beta chains from the same sample are listed, as sequenced in a study of shared clonotypes between healthy human individuals. Here immunoSEQ multiplex PCR was the method, and the copy in TCRdb shows in-frame clones only, minus some. The table has 2 million to 3 million clones, 80% to 95% seen once. The sequencing sample was made of naive CD4+ T cells from PBMCs. Subset defined: CD45RA+ positively selected. The receptor source for this set is a young man in good health. Some clones in this sample may be carry-over from other donors' samples.

V is TRBV28 and J is TRBJ1-2; D is unclear. The CDR3 loop spans 14 amino acids. Germline-derived CDR1 and CDR2 are MDHEN and SYDVKM. V was clipped by 4 bases and J by 4 bases, with 13 bases between them. The DNA for the CDR3 is TGTGCCAGCAGTTCCGTCGACTTGGGCTATGGCTACACCTTC. Protein sequence: CASSSVDLGYGYTF.

This chain connects TRBV30 to TRBJ1-2; D remains unclear. Germline CDR1 GTSNPN, CDR2 SVGIG (reference sequence). This CDR3 has 12 residues. Trimming shortened V by 5 bases and J by 1 base, and 8 bases separated the two germline ends. The CDR3 reads CAWGLNNYGYTF. The CDR3, as DNA: TGTGCCTGGGGACTGAATAACTATGGCTACACCTTC.

The chain combines TRBV10-2 with TRBJ2-3; 9 positions agree with TRBD2. The V and J ends lost 6 bases and 4 bases, in that order; junction bases with no gene match: 8. CDR1 WSHSY and CDR2 SAAADI come from the germline V gene. The CDR3 has 15 residues. CDR3 region: CASRHSGRGSDTQYF. In DNA form, the CDR3 reads TGCGCCAGCAGACATAGCGGGAGAGGGTCAGATACGCAGTATTTT.

This sequence joins TRBV5-1 and TRBJ2-7; tentatively, D is TRBD2 (5 bases). This CDR3 contains 16 residues. The germline CDR1 and CDR2 sequences are SGHRS and YFSETQ. Trimming removed 0 bases at V and 4 bases at J, with 17 bases between. The CDR3 here is CASSLAGVADYYEQYF. The CDR3 DNA reads TGCGCCAGCAGCTTGGCCGGGGTAGCAGACTATTACGAGCAGTACTTC.

The V call is TRBV5-1, the J call TRBJ2-2; tentatively, D is TRBD2 (6 bases). Trimming cost V 4 bases and J 6 bases, with 19 bases left between them. This CDR3 spans 16 amino acids. The germline V gene has CDR1 SGHRS and CDR2 YFSETQ. DNA for the CDR3: TGCGCCAGCAGCACTACTAGCCGGGCAGTCGCCGGGGAGCTGTTTTTT. Encoded protein: CASSTTSRAVAGELFF.

V is TRBV7-2 and J is TRBJ1-1, with D uncertain. This CDR3 contains 14 residues. The V gene's germline CDR1 is SGHTA and CDR2 FQGNSA. Trimming took 5 bases from V and 2 from J, leaving 12 bases between them. CDR3 residues: CASSPLPGNTEAFF. The CDR3 DNA is TGTGCCAGCAGCCCCCTCCCGGGAAACACTGAAGCTTTCTTT.

The chain's CDR3 is CASRTGTGTYEQYF. The CDR3 bases are TGTGCCAGCAGGACCGGGACAGGGACCTACGAGCAGTACTTC. The chain recombines TRBV28 with TRBJ2-7; TRBD1 aligns across 9 bases. The CDR3 is made up of 14 amino acids. V trimming: 6 bases; J trimming: 2 bases; junction bases outside the gene matches: 5. The V gene's germline CDR1 is MDHEN and CDR2 SYDVKM.

The V call is TRBV29-1, the J call TRBJ2-1, with D tentatively TRBD2 (5 bases). There are 13 residues in the CDR3. CDR1 is SQVTM and CDR2 is ANQGSEA in the germline V gene. V gave up 8 bases and J gave up 2 bases, with 13 bases separating them. The CDR3 bases are TGCAGCCAAAGCGGAGGCGCCTACAATGAGCAGTTCTTC. Its protein is CSQSGGAYNEQFF.

The chain is built from TRBV27 and TRBJ1-1; 7 bases align to TRBD1. V gave up 5 bases and J gave up 7 bases; unmatched junction bases: 7. Germline assignment: CDR1 MNHEY and CDR2 SMNVEV (reference sequence). This CDR3 contains 13 residues. The CDR3 sequence is CASSPAGGVEAFF. The CDR3 nucleotides are TGTGCCAGCAGTCCGGCAGGGGGGGTTGAAGCTTTCTTT.

The chain has TRBV5-8 and TRBJ1-1; D gene ambiguous. Germline V gives CDR1 SGHTS, CDR2 YDEGEE. The CDR3 has 14 residues. V lost 0 bases and J 4 bases, leaving 10 bases between the germline ends. In DNA form, the CDR3 reads TGTGCCAGCAGCTTGGCTAGGGAGGGCACTGAAGCTTTCTTT. Amino acids: CASSLAREGTEAFF.

This clone was seen just once. The V gene is TRBV6-6, the J gene TRBJ1-1; D gene unclear. The CDR3 runs to 14 residues. In germline, CDR1 is MNHNY, CDR2 SVGAGI (reference sequence). Trimming pared 7 bases from V and 0 bases from J, leaving 12 bases between. This chain's CDR3 is CASNKVNMNTEAFF. The CDR3, as DNA: TGTGCCAGCAATAAGGTCAACATGAACACTGAAGCTTTCTTT.

This rearrangement joins TRBV27 to TRBJ2-1; no reliable D call. The CDR3 extends over 15 amino acids. V was pared by 6 bases and J by 2 bases, with 14 bases between. Germline V gene sequence: CDR1 MNHEY, CDR2 SMNVEV (reference sequence). This chain's CDR3 is CASSPPENPYNEQFF. CDR3 nucleotides: TGTGCCAGCAGCCCTCCTGAAAATCCCTACAATGAGCAGTTCTTC.

The chain is built from TRBV18 and TRBJ2-7, with 12 nucleotides matching TRBD2. Germline CDR1 and CDR2: KGHSH and LQKENI. The CDR3 is made up of 19 amino acids. Losses at the gene ends were 5 bases for V and 0 bases for J; bases not matched to a gene: 14. The CDR3 bases are TGTGCCAGCTCAGTAACCAGGAAAACTAGCGGGGGGAGCTCCTACGAGCAGTACTTC. Its protein product is CASSVTRKTSGGSSYEQYF.

Regarding this clone: Other DNA sequences in this specimen translate into the identical CDR3. The chain is built from TRBV28 and TRBJ1-1; D gene uncertain. CDR3 length equals 13 residues. The germline V gene has CDR1 MDHEN and CDR2 SYDVKM. Trimming removed 2 bases at V and 1 base at J, with 5 bases between. The CDR3 DNA reads TGTGCCAGCAGTTTAGACGGGAACACTGAAGCTTTCTTT. Translation gives CASSLDGNTEAFF.

The chain couples TRBV5-1 to TRBJ1-1; D is uncertain. The ends were cut back, 0 bases at V and 0 bases at J, with 9 bases in the middle. The length of the CDR3 is 15 residues. The germline V gene encodes CDR1 SGHRS and CDR2 YFSETQ. CDR3 region: CASSLGQPLNTEAFF. As DNA, the CDR3 is TGCGCCAGCAGCTTGGGACAACCATTGAACACTGAAGCTTTCTTT.

The gene calls are TRBV9 and TRBJ2-2; a weak D match, TRBD2 (6 bases). V gave up 2 bases and J gave up 7 bases, with 15 bases separating them. The CDR3 is made up of 15 amino acids. Germline lookup yields CDR1 SGDLS and CDR2 YYNGEE. Written as DNA, the CDR3 is TGTGCCAGCAGCGTGGCTGGCCGGGAGATCGGGGAGCTGTTTTTT. Protein: CASSVAGREIGELFF.

This chain links TRBV7-2 with TRBJ1-2; the D is unclear. This CDR3 is built from 16 residues. V was trimmed by 2 bases and J by 6 bases, leaving 19 bases between them. Germline V CDR1 and CDR2: SGHTA, FQGNSA. The CDR3 coding sequence is TGTGCCAGCAGCTTACACCATGGACCCCGCGGCAATGGCTACACCTTC. Amino acid sequence: CASSLHHGPRGNGYTF.

Only one count was recorded for this clone. This rearrangement joins TRBV11-3 to TRBJ2-3, with a possible D match to TRBD1 (5 bases). The V gene lost 5 bases and the J gene lost 3 bases, with 15 bases spanning the gap. The CDR3 totals 15 residues. Germline lookup yields CDR1 SGHNT and CDR2 YENEEA. Here the CDR3 reads CASSPRTKPTDTQYF. The DNA of the CDR3 is TGTGCCAGCAGCCCCCGGACAAAACCAACAGATACGCAGTATTTT.

Points on this clone: Distinct nucleotide sequences in the sample also encode this CDR3. This rearrangement joins TRBV2 to TRBJ2-7; D remains ambiguous. The germline gives CDR1 SNHLY, CDR2 FYNNEI. This CDR3 has 11 amino acids. V lost 4 bases to trimming and J lost 3 bases, with 4 bases between them. The CDR3 loop is CASSVDYEQYF. Here the CDR3 DNA reads TGTGCCAGCAGTGTAGACTACGAGCAGTACTTC.